These 10 T cell receptor beta chains came from one sample sequenced in a study of technical replicates of blood from a handful of donors. The data were produced by immunoSEQ multiplex PCR, yet TCRdb's version contains in-frame clones alone and is incomplete. The sample carries tens of thousands of clones, about 95% recorded once. Sequenced material: T cells isolated from PBMCs. The receptors originated from a human donor in good health.

This sequence joins TRBV9 and TRBJ2-7; D is uncertain. CDR3 size: 14 residues. Deletions cut 8 bases from V and 0 bases from J, with 15 bases between. Germline V CDR1 and CDR2: SGDLS, YYNGEE. CDR3 residues: CASADNPSSYEQYF. The CDR3 DNA reads as TGTGCCAGTGCCGACAACCCCAGCTCCTACGAGCAGTACTTC.

The V gene is TRBV14, the J gene TRBJ1-1; D call uncertain. V was pared by 0 bases and J by 4 bases, with 12 bases between. Germline assignment: CDR1 SGHDN and CDR2 FVKESK. The CDR3 loop spans 15 amino acids. The CDR3 nucleotides are TGTGCCAGCAGCCAAGATTCGTGGGGAGGCACTGAAGCTTTCTTT. Amino acid sequence: CASSQDSWGGTEAFF.

The genes are TRBV28 and TRBJ1-5, with D unresolved. V dropped 6 bases and J dropped 1 base, with 10 bases sitting between them. The CDR3 extends over 14 amino acids. From germline, CDR1 is MDHEN and CDR2 SYDVKM. Here the CDR3 reads CASRNGMSNQPQHF. The CDR3 bases are TGTGCCAGCAGGAATGGCATGAGCAATCAGCCCCAGCATTTT.

V is TRBV7-2 and J is TRBJ1-5; 7 bases are a match to TRBD1. CDR3 size: 15 residues. From germline, CDR1 is SGHTA and CDR2 FQGNSA. The trim removed 5 bases at V and 3 bases at J, leaving 7 bases unmatched. CDR3 sequence reads: CASSRGQLPNQPQHF. The CDR3 DNA sequence: TGTGCCAGCAGCCGGGGACAGCTGCCCAATCAGCCCCAGCATTTT.

The chain employs TRBV6-1 and TRBJ1-6; 7 nucleotides line up with TRBD1. Germline CDR1 and CDR2: MNHNS and SASEGT. The CDR3 loop spans 15 amino acids. With 10 bases clipped from V and 6 bases from J, the junction kept 12 bases outside the gene matches. Here the CDR3 DNA reads TGTGCCACCGCCGAACGGGACAGTGGTAATTCACCCCTCCACTTT. Its translation: CATAERDSGNSPLHF.

This clone appeared once. This chain links TRBV5-1 with TRBJ2-7; D is perhaps TRBD1 (5 bases). Looked up from germline, CDR1 is SGHRS and CDR2 is YFSETQ. CDR3 length: 12 residues. The V end lost 3 bases, the J end lost 5 bases, and 9 bases lay between the germline ends. The CDR3 sequence is CASSSGHHEQYF. The CDR3 DNA sequence: TGCGCCAGCAGCTCCGGACATCACGAGCAGTACTTC.

The table lists this clone with a count of one. This rearrangement joins TRBV7-6 to TRBJ2-3, with D possibly TRBD1 on 5 matching bases. The CDR3 consists of 12 residues. V was cut by 3 bases and J by 5 bases, with 6 bases left in between. Germline CDR1 reads SGHVS; CDR2 reads FNYEAQ. This CDR3 is CASSFRGDTQYF. As DNA, the CDR3 is TGTGCCAGCAGCTTTAGGGGAGATACGCAGTATTTT.

The chain is built from TRBV10-2 and TRBJ2-1, with D possibly matching TRBD2 (5 bases). The germline V gene has CDR1 WSHSY and CDR2 SAAADI. The CDR3 length is 15 residues. V was cut by 9 bases and J by 0 bases, with 15 bases left in between. CDR3 sequence (DNA): TGCGCCAGTCGGGGATTGGGGAGCTCCTACAATGAGCAGTTCTTC. Translated: CASRGLGSSYNEQFF.

Only a few counts were recorded for this clone. The rearrangement joins TRBV11-2 to TRBJ1-4, with D tentatively TRBD1 (5 bases). CDR1 is SGHAT, CDR2 FQNNGV, per germline. The CDR3 covers 15 residues. With 0 bases removed from V and 0 bases from J, the gap between germline ends came to 5 bases. The CDR3 loop reads CASSLDRATNEKLFF. The CDR3, as DNA: TGTGCCAGCAGCTTAGACAGGGCAACTAATGAAAAACTGTTTTTT.

The CDR3 sequence is CASSEAPGLKDEAFF. The CDR3 DNA sequence: TGTGCCAGCAGTGAAGCCCCAGGCTTGAAGGATGAAGCTTTCTTT. The chain uses TRBV6-1 and TRBJ1-1; D remains unclear. Trimming shortened V by 0 bases and J by 7 bases, and 15 bases separated the two germline ends. From germline, CDR1 is MNHNS and CDR2 SASEGT. The CDR3 is 15 amino acids.